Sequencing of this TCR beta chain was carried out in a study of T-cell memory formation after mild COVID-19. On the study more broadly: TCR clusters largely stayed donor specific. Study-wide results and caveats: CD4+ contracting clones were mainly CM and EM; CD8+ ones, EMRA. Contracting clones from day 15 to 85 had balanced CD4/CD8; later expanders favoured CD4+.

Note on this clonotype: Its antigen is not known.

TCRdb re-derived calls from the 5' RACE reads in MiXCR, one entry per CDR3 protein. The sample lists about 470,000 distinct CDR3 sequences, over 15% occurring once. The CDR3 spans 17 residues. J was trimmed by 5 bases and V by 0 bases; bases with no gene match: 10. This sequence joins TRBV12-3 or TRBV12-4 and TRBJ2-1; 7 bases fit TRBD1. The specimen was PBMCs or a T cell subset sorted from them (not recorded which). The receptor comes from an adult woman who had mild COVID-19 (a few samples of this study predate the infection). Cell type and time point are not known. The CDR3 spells CASSLAVAGGLHNEQFF. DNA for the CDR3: TGTGCCAGCAGTTTAGCGGTCGCAGGGGGATTACACAATGAGCAGTTCTTC.